Many counts were recorded for the clone carrying this T cell receptor (beta chain). Its antigen is still unknown. This entry belongs to a study of identical twins. General study results and limits: Twin-shared out-of-frame alpha sequences showed excess low generation probability.

TCRdb fed the 5' RACE reads into MiXCR, producing one record per CDR3 protein. The sample has around 370,000 distinct CDR3 sequences; approximately 10% are singletons. The J segment lost 5 bases and the V segment lost 4 bases, leaving 2 bases of the junction unmatched. The CDR3 is 12 residues long. CDR1 and CDR2 from the germline V gene are SGHRS and YFSETQ. The V and J genes are TRBV5-1 and TRBJ2-7, with 8 bases matching TRBD2. Input material: naive T cells sorted from blood. This TCR was sampled from a woman in her 50s in good health. The CDR3 nucleotides are TGCGCCAGCAGCCGGGAGGGGAACGAGCAGTACTTC. This translates into CASSREGNEQYF.